What follows are 15 T cell receptor beta chains derived from one specimen sequenced in a study of T cells after yellow fever vaccination. TCRdb re-called the 5' RACE reads through MiXCR, storing one row per CDR3 protein. The sample contains 230,000 or so distinct CDR3 sequences, approximately 3.8% of which appear only once. The sequences come from PBMCs, collected 15 days after the yellow fever booster vaccination. Every receptor here comes from a man younger than 35 who received the YFV17D yellow fever vaccine.

This clonotype was counted ten times or more. The chain has TRBV29-1 and TRBJ1-4, with D maybe TRBD1 (5 bases). Germline-derived CDR1 and CDR2 are SQVTM and ANQGSEA. CDR3 size: 13 residues. Trimming left V 7 bases short and J 5 bases short, with 14 bases between. CDR3 coding DNA: TGCAGCGCCACGGGACGAGGGAATGAAAAACTGTTTTTT. Protein sequence: CSATGRGNEKLFF.

The sample holds many counts of this clonotype. The chain combines TRBV11-2 with TRBJ2-3; 7 positions agree with TRBD1. V was pared by 6 bases and J by 0 bases, with 3 bases of the junction left unmatched. This CDR3 is 14 amino acids long. CDR1 is SGHAT and CDR2 is FQNNGV in the germline V gene. The CDR3 loop is CASRRQGSTDTQYF. CDR3 sequence (DNA): TGTGCCAGCAGGAGACAGGGAAGCACAGATACGCAGTATTTT. Full variable domain (outside the CDR3, taken from reference TRBV11-2 and TRBJ2-3): EAGVAQSPRYKIIEKRQSVAFWCNPISGHATLYWYQQILGQGPKLLIQFQNNGVVDDSQLPKDRFSAERLKGVDSTLKIQPAKLEDSAVYLCASRRQGSTDTQYFGPGTRLTVL.

This clonotype was counted ten times or more. The chain combines TRBV7-8 with TRBJ1-4; D gene uncertain. Germline CDR1 is SGHVS and CDR2 is FQNEAQ. The CDR3 is made up of 15 amino acids. Trimming removed 2 bases at V and 5 bases at J, with 12 bases between. The CDR3 sequence is CASSLRRPGNEKLFF. CDR3 in DNA: TGTGCCAGCAGCTTACGTCGTCCGGGAAATGAAAAACTGTTTTTT.

This clonotype came up many times. The chain recombines TRBV7-3 with TRBJ2-7; 7 nucleotides align to TRBD1. In germline, CDR1 is SGHTA, CDR2 FQGTGA. After removal of 4 bases from V and 6 bases from J, the junction contained 9 bases not matched to a gene. The CDR3 extends over 14 amino acids. The CDR3 bases are TGTGCCAGCAGCTCTACAGGGGATGGGTCCGAGCAGTACTTC. It specifies CASSSTGDGSEQYF. Full variable domain (missing parts from reference TRBV7-3 and TRBJ2-7): GAGVSQTPSNKVTEKGKYVELRCDPISGHTALYWYRQSLGQGPEFLIYFQGTGAADDSGLPNDRFFAVRPEGSVSTLKIQRTERGDSAVYLCASSSTGDGSEQYFGPGTRLTVT.

This clonotype has just a few counts. The chain joins TRBV19 to TRBJ2-7; TRBD2 is a possible D gene (6 bases). CDR1 LNHDA and CDR2 SQIVND come from the germline V gene (reference sequence). Trimming shortened V by 5 bases and J by 3 bases, and 14 bases separated the two germline ends. The CDR3 loop spans 14 amino acids. CDR3 residues: CASSHQDGSYEQYF. CDR3 nucleotide sequence: TGTGCCAGTAGTCATCAGGACGGGAGCTACGAGCAGTACTTC.

This clonotype was seen repeatedly, ten times or more. V and J are TRBV5-4 and TRBJ2-3; 11 nucleotides line up with TRBD1. CDR1 is SGHNT and CDR2 is YYREEE in the germline V gene (reference sequence). Trimming removed 3 bases from V and 6 bases from J; junction bases left unmatched: 3. CDR3 length equals 14 residues. CDR3 nucleotide sequence: TGTGCCAGCAGCTGGGGACAGGGGGGGGATACGCAGTATTTT. Its translation: CASSWGQGGDTQYF.

The chain joins TRBV12-3 or TRBV12-4 to TRBJ1-2; unclear D gene. The CDR3 is 13 amino acids. V dropped 11 bases and J dropped 10 bases, with 23 bases sitting between them. The CDR3 region is CALRSGVAPVYTF. The CDR3 DNA sequence: TGTGCCTTACGGAGCGGGGTTGCCCCGGTCTACACCTTC.

This clonotype appeared many times. The J gene is TRBJ2-1, the V gene TRBV5-1; D is perhaps TRBD1 (5 bases). From germline, CDR1 is SGHRS and CDR2 YFSETQ. Deletions cut 0 bases from V and 5 bases from J, with 12 bases between. CDR3 length equals 15 residues. The chain's CDR3 is CASSLEGRTDNEQFF. CDR3 DNA sequence: TGCGCCAGCAGCTTGGAGGGGCGGACCGACAATGAGCAGTTCTTC.

This clonotype was detected many times. The gene calls are TRBV7-9 and TRBJ1-4; D call uncertain. Deletions cut 1 base from V and 8 bases from J, with 8 bases between. This CDR3 contains 13 residues. In germline, CDR1 is SEHNR, CDR2 FQNEAQ (reference sequence). As DNA, the CDR3 is TGTGCCAGCAGCTTAGTTGGGGAGGAAAAACTGTTTTTT. This gives the protein CASSLVGEEKLFF.

V gene TRBV7-8 combines with J gene TRBJ2-3; 7 nucleotides align to TRBD2. Unmatched junction bases numbered 5, after V lost 1 base and J lost 1 base. The CDR3 has 16 residues. CDR1 and CDR2 from the germline V gene are SGHVS and FQNEAQ. This CDR3 reads CASSLVSGEGTDTQYF. DNA for the CDR3: TGTGCCAGCAGCTTAGTGAGCGGGGAGGGCACAGATACGCAGTATTTT.

This clonotype was observed many times. CDR3 sequence: CASSFGTPLLTAGELFF. CDR3 nucleotide sequence: TGCGCCAGCAGCTTTGGGACTCCTCTTTTAACCGCCGGGGAGCTGTTTTTT. This rearrangement joins TRBV4-1 to TRBJ2-2; a weak D match, TRBD2 (6 bases). The CDR3 runs to 17 residues. The V gene's germline CDR1 is MGHRA and CDR2 YSYEKL. V gave up 5 bases and J gave up 6 bases, with 22 bases separating them.

This clonotype was seen ten or more times. The chain is built from TRBV5-1 and TRBJ1-5; a possible D gene is TRBD1 (5 bases). The V end lost 0 bases, the J end lost 4 bases, and 8 bases lay between the germline ends. The CDR3 runs to 14 residues. From germline, CDR1 is SGHRS and CDR2 YFSETQ. The DNA for the CDR3 is TGCGCCAGCAGCTTGGGGGACCAGAATCAGCCCCAGCATTTT. Its protein is CASSLGDQNQPQHF.

This clonotype was seen at least ten times. V is TRBV4-2 and J is TRBJ2-3, with a possible D match to TRBD2 (6 bases). This CDR3 spans 15 amino acids. V was trimmed by 0 bases and J by 2 bases, leaving 9 bases between them. CDR1 LGHNA and CDR2 YNFKEQ come from the germline V gene. The CDR3 loop reads CASSQDLRDTDTQYF. Here the CDR3 DNA reads TGTGCCAGCAGCCAAGATCTGCGGGACACAGATACGCAGTATTTT.

This clonotype was recorded at least ten times. The chain couples TRBV10-3 to TRBJ2-5; 12 bases match TRBD2. Germline assignment: CDR1 ENHRY and CDR2 SYGVKD. V gave up 2 bases and J gave up 5 bases; unmatched junction bases: 12. This CDR3 spans 18 amino acids. As DNA, the CDR3 is TGTGCCATCAGTGAGAGACTAGCGGGGGAAAACAGGAAGGAGACCCAGTACTTC. This translates into CAISERLAGENRKETQYF.

Many counts were recorded for this clonotype. The rearrangement uses TRBV11-2 and TRBJ2-7; D remains unclear. From germline, CDR1 is SGHAT and CDR2 FQNNGV. The CDR3 sequence is 13 residues long. V lost 1 base to trimming and J lost 6 bases, with 10 bases between them. The CDR3 coding sequence is TGTGCCAGCAGCTTAGCCCCTGCAAGCGAGCAGTACTTC. Translating gives CASSLAPASEQYF. Full variable domain (missing parts from reference TRBV11-2 and TRBJ2-7): EAGVAQSPRYKIIEKRQSVAFWCNPISGHATLYWYQQILGQGPKLLIQFQNNGVVDDSQLPKDRFSAERLKGVDSTLKIQPAKLEDSAVYLCASSLAPASEQYFGPGTRLTVT.